The 10 T cell receptor beta chains listed next were all sequenced from one sample in a study of blood T cell repertoires in COVID-19. This table comes from immunoSEQ multiplex PCR, and its TCRdb copy is limited to in-frame clones, with some not included. Here the sample spans about 160,000 clones, 79% being singletons. Input material: peripheral blood. These receptors all come from a woman between 55 and 75 years old with COVID-19, enrolled during active disease.

The chain employs TRBV21-1 and TRBJ1-3. TRBV21-1 is assigned pseudogene status. The CDR3 is 14 residues long. CDR3 DNA sequence: TGTGCCAGCAGCAAAACTGAAGCGGGAAACACCATATATTTT. It translates to CASSKTEAGNTIYF.

This chain joins TRBV5-1 and TRBJ2-2; perhaps TRBD2 as D (6 bases). Trimming took off 0 bases at V and 3 bases at J, with 12 bases between the two ends. Germline CDR1 reads SGHRS; CDR2 reads YFSETQ. The CDR3 runs to 16 residues. The CDR3 DNA is TGCGCCAGCAGCTTGGACAGGCCGGGGGACACCGGGGAGCTGTTTTTT. It is translated as CASSLDRPGDTGELFF.

The chain employs TRBV19 and TRBJ2-3; 12 bases agree with TRBD2. J lost 4 bases, V lost 10 bases, and 6 bases had no gene match. Germline values: CDR1 LNHDA, CDR2 SQIVND (reference sequence). The CDR3 sequence is 14 residues long. The CDR3 here is CATRTSGTSDTQYF. In nucleotides, the CDR3 is TGTGCCACCAGGACTAGCGGGACCTCAGATACGCAGTATTTT.

This clone has only one observation. The chain employs TRBV30 and TRBJ2-5, with 13 bases matching TRBD2. The CDR3 extends over 13 amino acids. Looked up from germline, CDR1 is GTSNPN and CDR2 is SVGIG (reference sequence). Trimming at V came to 7 bases and at J to 5 bases, leaving 4 bases not matched to a gene. This CDR3 is CALLAGGEETQYF. CDR3 sequence (DNA): TGTGCCTTACTAGCGGGGGGGGAGGAGACCCAGTACTTC.

V usage is TRBV27 and J usage is TRBJ1-2; 9 bases fit TRBD1. The trim removed 1 base at V and 6 bases at J, leaving 9 bases unmatched. Germline V gene sequence: CDR1 MNHEY, CDR2 SMNVEV (reference sequence). This CDR3 contains 16 residues. CDR3 region: CASSLLPPGQGNGYTF. As DNA, the CDR3 is TGTGCCAGCAGTTTATTGCCCCCGGGACAGGGAAATGGCTACACCTTC.

J is TRBJ1-1 and V is TRBV5-1, with D possibly TRBD1 on 6 matching bases. The length of the CDR3 is 16 residues. Germline CDR1 and CDR2: SGHRS and YFSETQ. Trimming removed 0 bases from V and 2 bases from J, with 14 bases in between. For the CDR3, the DNA is TGCGCCAGCAGCTTGGCGGGGGGCTTCTTCAACACTGAAGCTTTCTTT. Protein: CASSLAGGFFNTEAFF.

This clone was counted only a few times. The rearrangement joins TRBV5-1 to TRBJ2-3, with unresolved D. The germline V gene encodes CDR1 SGHRS and CDR2 YFSETQ. Between the trimmed V and J ends, which lost 0 bases and 4 bases, there was a span of 6 bases. The CDR3 sequence is 13 residues long. The DNA of the CDR3 is TGCGCCAGCAGCTTGGTGGCCGCAGATACGCAGTATTTT. Translation: CASSLVAADTQYF.

The chain combines TRBV5-1 with TRBJ2-5; 15 nucleotides align to TRBD2. The CDR3 is 16 residues long. V was clipped by 5 bases and J by 1 base; unmatched bases: 3. Germline lookup yields CDR1 SGHRS and CDR2 YFSETQ. The CDR3 DNA follows: TGCGCCAGCAGTTCGGGACTAGCGGGGGGCCAAGAGACCCAGTACTTC. Its translation: CASSSGLAGGQETQYF.

The chain uses TRBV9 and TRBJ2-2; 8 bases fit TRBD2. This CDR3 is 15 amino acids long. V lost 2 bases to trimming and J lost 2 bases; unmatched junction nucleotides: 2. Germline values: CDR1 SGDLS, CDR2 YYNGEE. CDR3 DNA: TGTGCCAGCAGCGTCACTAGCGGTAACACCGGGGAGCTGTTTTTT. Translation gives CASSVTSGNTGELFF.

The CDR3 region has the DNA TGTGCCAGCAGGGACAGGGTGCCCCCACAGCCCCAGCATTTT. This encodes CASRDRVPPQPQHF. The V gene is TRBV2, the J gene TRBJ1-5, with TRBD1 matching over 8 bases. The CDR3 sequence is 14 residues long. Germline-derived CDR1 and CDR2 are SNHLY and FYNNEI. Trimming removed 6 bases from V and 7 bases from J; junction bases left unmatched: 8. Combining the CDR3 with reference TRBV2 and TRBJ1-5 gives the whole variable domain EPEVTQTPSHQVTQMGQEVILRCVPISNHLYFYWYRQILGQKVEFLVSFYNNEISEKSEIFDDQFSVERPDGSNFTLKIRSTKLEDSAMYFCASRDRVPPQPQHFGDGTRLSIL.